This TCR beta chain is from a study of cytotoxic CD8 clonotypes in ibrutinib-treated CLL. TCRdb's table, derived via immunoSEQ multiplex PCR, lists solely in-frame clones and lacks some. The repertoire consists of approximately 74,000 clones, with more than 70% occurring once and the leading ten covering 6% to 9%. Germline V CDR1 and CDR2: ENHRY, SYGVKD. CDR3 length equals 16 residues. Trimming removed 0 bases at V and 10 bases at J, with 16 bases between. Source: PBMCs, taken at disease progression, from a patient treated with ibrutinib. The sequence was obtained from a human donor with chronic lymphocytic leukemia. V is TRBV10-3 and J is TRBJ1-6; D might be TRBD1 (5 bases). CDR3 region: CAISESPAESGSPLHF. CDR3 DNA sequence: TGTGCCATCAGTGAGTCTCCCGCAGAATCAGGGTCACCCCTCCACTTT.